The 9 T cell receptor beta chains reported below all come from one sample, sequenced in a study of blood T cell repertoires in COVID-19. Measured with immunoSEQ multiplex PCR; TCRdb has only the in-frame clones, and not every one. Here the sample spans roughly 140,000 clones, 65% to 85% being singletons. The sequenced sample consisted of PBMCs or T cells enriched from blood (not recorded which). The receptor source for this set is a woman in her fifties or sixties who had been exposed to COVID-19.

The gene calls are TRBV9 and TRBJ1-2, with D perhaps TRBD1 (5 bases). This CDR3 is 18 amino acids long. V dropped 2 bases and J dropped 2 bases, with 22 bases sitting between them. CDR1 is SGDLS, CDR2 YYNGEE, per germline. CDR3 in amino acids: CASSVLPRGGTINYGYTF. Here the CDR3 DNA reads TGTGCCAGCAGCGTCCTTCCCCGGGGAGGGACTATCAACTATGGCTACACCTTC.

This clone has just one count. Here the CDR3 reads CASSPPGQGAKAGYEQYF. The CDR3 coding sequence is TGTGCCAGCAGCCCGCCGGGACAGGGGGCGAAAGCGGGCTACGAGCAGTACTTC. The chain recombines TRBV5-6 with TRBJ2-7; 12 bases line up with TRBD1. Germline assignment: CDR1 SGHDT and CDR2 YYEEEE. This CDR3 is built from 18 residues. Losses at the gene ends were 4 bases for V and 3 bases for J; bases not matched to a gene: 14.

The rearrangement links TRBV6-2 or TRBV6-3 to TRBJ2-3, with unresolved D. The germline V gene encodes CDR1 MNHEY and CDR2 SVGEGT. Trimming removed 4 bases at V and 6 bases at J, with 11 bases between. The CDR3 length is 13 residues. The chain's CDR3 is CASSFDPRDTQYF. The CDR3 region has the DNA TGTGCCAGCAGTTTCGACCCCAGGGATACGCAGTATTTT.

The V and J genes are TRBV6-4 and TRBJ1-6; no clear D. This CDR3 comprises 13 residues. Trimming removed 4 bases from V and 6 bases from J, with 7 bases in between. Germline V gene lookup returns CDR1 MRHNA and CDR2 SNTAGT. The CDR3 region is CASSAQTNSPLHF. In DNA, the CDR3 is TGTGCCAGCAGTGCACAGACTAATTCACCCCTCCACTTT.

The chain joins TRBV10-3 to TRBJ2-7; 12 bases agree with TRBD2. Germline CDR1 reads ENHRY; CDR2 reads SYGVKD. The CDR3 covers 14 residues. The ends lost 6 bases at V and 5 bases at J; junction bases unmatched: 5. The CDR3 spells CAISPTSGGNEQYF. The DNA for the CDR3 is TGTGCCATCAGCCCGACTAGCGGGGGCAACGAGCAGTACTTC.

The table lists this clone with a count of one. A much larger clone lies a single base off, so this may be a read error. This chain uses TRBV6-2 or TRBV6-3 with TRBJ1-5; 8 nucleotides match TRBD1. CDR1 MNHEY and CDR2 SVGEGT come from the germline V gene. This CDR3 has 15 amino acids. Unmatched junction bases numbered 10, after V lost 3 bases and J lost 9 bases. CDR3 coding DNA: TGTGCCAGCAGTTATTCCCGGACAGGGTTACGGCCCCAGCATTTT. Residues: CASSYSRTGLRPQHF.

V is TRBV28 and J is TRBJ1-5; 7 bases agree with TRBD1. Per the germline V gene, CDR1 is MDHEN and CDR2 is SYDVKM. J was trimmed by 0 bases and V by 8 bases; bases with no gene match: 13. This CDR3 spans 17 amino acids. The CDR3: CASFPTLGQYSNQPQHF. DNA of the CDR3: TGTGCCAGCTTTCCAACCCTGGGACAGTATAGCAATCAGCCCCAGCATTTT.

The V and J genes are TRBV3-1 (or the pseudogene TRBV3-2) and TRBJ2-1; 13 bases map to TRBD2. Germline loops: CDR1 LGHDT, CDR2 YNNKEL (reference sequence). V dropped 4 bases and J dropped 8; count of bases not matched to a gene: 5. The CDR3 is 15 amino acids. The CDR3 spells CASSPGLAGDDEQFF. In DNA form, the CDR3 reads TGTGCCAGCAGCCCTGGACTAGCGGGGGACGATGAGCAGTTCTTC.

J is TRBJ1-4 and V is TRBV4-2; possibly TRBD1 for D (6 bases). V was clipped by 0 bases and J by 8 bases, with 22 bases between them. Germline assignment: CDR1 LGHNA and CDR2 YNFKEQ. This CDR3 comprises 18 residues. For the CDR3, the DNA is TGTGCCAGCAGCCAAGATTTCCCTGGGGGCAGGGGAGAGGAAAAACTGTTTTTT. This gives the protein CASSQDFPGGRGEEKLFF.